This TCR beta chain originates from a study of shared clonotypes between healthy human individuals. The wider study: Donors consisted of two women and three men between 18 and 49. Study outcomes and limitations: An expected dependence of interdonor clonotype sharing on sequencing depth was noted. Naive subsets tended to show greater estimated richness than memory subsets.

Comment on this clone: Its antigen is unknown.

Profiled with immunoSEQ multiplex PCR; TCRdb holds only in-frame clones, not every one. The sample has about 360,000 clones, 70% to 75% seen once. Sequences were obtained from memory CD4+ T cells sorted from blood. Subset described: CD45RA-negative fraction. This TCR derives from a man aged 25 to 45 in good health.

CDR3 nucleotides: TGTGCAAGTCGCTTAGCGTTGGCTAGCTCCCTGAGCTCCTACAATGAGCAGTTCTTC. Translation gives CASRLALASSLSSYNEQFF. The chain links TRBV12-2 to TRBJ2-1; the table names TRBD2, a call not compared with the DNA. TRBV12-2 is assigned pseudogene status. The CDR3 spans 19 residues.